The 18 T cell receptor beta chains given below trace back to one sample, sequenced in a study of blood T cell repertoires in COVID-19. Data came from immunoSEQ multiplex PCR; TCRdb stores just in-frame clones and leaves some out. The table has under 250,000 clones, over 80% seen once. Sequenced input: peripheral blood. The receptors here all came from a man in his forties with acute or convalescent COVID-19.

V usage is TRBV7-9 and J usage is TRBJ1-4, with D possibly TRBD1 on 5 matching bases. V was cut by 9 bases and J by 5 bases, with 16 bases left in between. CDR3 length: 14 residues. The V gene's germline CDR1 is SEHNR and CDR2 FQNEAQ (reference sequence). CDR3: CASTRGGINEKLFF. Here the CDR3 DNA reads TGTGCCAGTACCCGCGGGGGAATCAATGAAAAACTGTTTTTT. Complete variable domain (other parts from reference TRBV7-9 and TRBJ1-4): DTGVSQNPRHKITKRGQNVTFRCDPISEHNRLYWYRQTLGQGPEFLTYFQNEAQLEKSRLLSDRFSAERPKGSFSTLEIQRTEQGDSAMYLCASTRGGINEKLFFGSGTQLSVL.

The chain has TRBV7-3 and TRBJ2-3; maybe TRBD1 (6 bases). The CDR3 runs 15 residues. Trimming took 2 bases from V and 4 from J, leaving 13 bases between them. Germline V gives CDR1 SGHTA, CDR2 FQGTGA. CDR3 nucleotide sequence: TGTGCCAGCAGCTTACTACCTTCAGGGGCAGATACGCAGTATTTT. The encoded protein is CASSLLPSGADTQYF.

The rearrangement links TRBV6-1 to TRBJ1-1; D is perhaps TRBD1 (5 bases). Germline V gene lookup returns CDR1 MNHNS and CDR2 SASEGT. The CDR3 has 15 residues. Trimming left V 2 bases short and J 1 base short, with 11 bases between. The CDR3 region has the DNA TGTGCCAGCAGTGAAATAGGGGTAGGGAACACTGAAGCTTTCTTT. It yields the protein CASSEIGVGNTEAFF.

CDR3 sequence reads: CASSAVQRGGQPQHF. DNA of the CDR3: TGTGCCAGTAGTGCCGTTCAGCGGGGGGGACAGCCCCAGCATTTT. The chain uses TRBV19 and TRBJ1-5, with D possibly TRBD1 on 5 matching bases. V lost 5 bases and J 7 bases, leaving 18 bases between the germline ends. CDR3 size: 15 residues. Germline V gene data show CDR1 as LNHDA and CDR2 as SQIVND (reference sequence).

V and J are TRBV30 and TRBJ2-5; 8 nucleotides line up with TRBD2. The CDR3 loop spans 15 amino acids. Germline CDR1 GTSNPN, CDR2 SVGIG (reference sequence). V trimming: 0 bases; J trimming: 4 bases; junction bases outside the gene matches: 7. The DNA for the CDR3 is TGTGCCTGGAGTGTAGACGGGAGGGCCGGAGAGACCCAGTACTTC. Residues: CAWSVDGRAGETQYF. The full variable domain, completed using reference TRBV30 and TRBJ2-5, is SQTIHQWPATLVQPVGSPLSLECTVEGTSNPNLYWYRQAAGRGLQLLFYSVGIGQISSEVPQNLSASRPQDRQFILSSKKLLLSDSGFYLCAWSVDGRAGETQYFGPGTRLLVL.

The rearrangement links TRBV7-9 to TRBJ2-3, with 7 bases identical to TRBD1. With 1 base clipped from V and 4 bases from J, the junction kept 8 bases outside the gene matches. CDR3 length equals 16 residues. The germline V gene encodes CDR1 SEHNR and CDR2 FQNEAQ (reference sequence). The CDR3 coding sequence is TGTGCCAGCAGCTTAGATAGGGACAGAAATGCAGATACGCAGTATTTT. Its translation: CASSLDRDRNADTQYF.

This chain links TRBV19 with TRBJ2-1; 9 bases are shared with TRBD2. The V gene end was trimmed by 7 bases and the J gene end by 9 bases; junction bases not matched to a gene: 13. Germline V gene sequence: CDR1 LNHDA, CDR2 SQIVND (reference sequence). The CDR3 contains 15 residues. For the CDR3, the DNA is TGTGCCAGTACCCACCCCCCTGCGGGAGGGGGTGAGCAGTTCTTC. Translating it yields CASTHPPAGGGEQFF.

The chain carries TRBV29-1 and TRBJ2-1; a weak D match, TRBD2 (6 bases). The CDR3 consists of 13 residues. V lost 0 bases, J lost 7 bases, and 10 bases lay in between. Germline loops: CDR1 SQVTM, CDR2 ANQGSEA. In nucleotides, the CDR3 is TGCAGCGTTGAAGAATCCGCGGGAAATGAGCAGTTCTTC. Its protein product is CSVEESAGNEQFF.

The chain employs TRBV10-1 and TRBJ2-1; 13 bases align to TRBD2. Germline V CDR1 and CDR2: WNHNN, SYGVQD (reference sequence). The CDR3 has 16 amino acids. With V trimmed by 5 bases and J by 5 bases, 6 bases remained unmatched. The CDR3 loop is CASSPAGTSGNNEQFF. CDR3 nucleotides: TGCGCCAGCAGTCCGGCCGGGACTAGCGGGAACAATGAGCAGTTCTTC.

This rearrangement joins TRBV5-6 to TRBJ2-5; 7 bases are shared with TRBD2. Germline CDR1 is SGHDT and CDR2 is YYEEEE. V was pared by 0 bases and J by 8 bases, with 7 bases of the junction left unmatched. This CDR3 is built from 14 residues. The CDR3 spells CASSLEGGSGTQYF. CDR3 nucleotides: TGTGCCAGCAGCTTGGAAGGCGGGAGTGGAACCCAGTACTTC.

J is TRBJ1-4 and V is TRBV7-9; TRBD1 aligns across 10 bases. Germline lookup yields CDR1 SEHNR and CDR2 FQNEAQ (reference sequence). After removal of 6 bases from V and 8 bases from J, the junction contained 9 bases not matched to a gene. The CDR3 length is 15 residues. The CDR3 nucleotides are TGTGCCAGCAGTCCCCATCGGACAGGGGGAGAAAAACTGTTTTTT. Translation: CASSPHRTGGEKLFF.

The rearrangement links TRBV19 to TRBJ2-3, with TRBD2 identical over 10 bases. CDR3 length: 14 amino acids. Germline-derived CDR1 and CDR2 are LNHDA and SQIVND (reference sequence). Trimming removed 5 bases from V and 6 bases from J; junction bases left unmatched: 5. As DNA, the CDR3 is TGTGCCAGTAGTCTCGGGACTAGCGCGGATACGCAGTATTTT. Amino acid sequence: CASSLGTSADTQYF.

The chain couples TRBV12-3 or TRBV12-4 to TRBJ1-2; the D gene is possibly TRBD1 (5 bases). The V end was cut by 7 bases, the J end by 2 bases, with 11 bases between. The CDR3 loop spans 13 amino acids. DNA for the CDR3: TGTGCCAGCACCATGGGGCAGAACTATGGCTACACCTTC. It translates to CASTMGQNYGYTF.

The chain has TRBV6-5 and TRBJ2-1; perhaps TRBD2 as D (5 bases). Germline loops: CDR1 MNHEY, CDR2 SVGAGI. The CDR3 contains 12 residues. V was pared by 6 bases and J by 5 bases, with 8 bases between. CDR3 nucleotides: TGTGCCAGCAGGCATAGCGACAATGAGCAGTTCTTC. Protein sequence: CASRHSDNEQFF.

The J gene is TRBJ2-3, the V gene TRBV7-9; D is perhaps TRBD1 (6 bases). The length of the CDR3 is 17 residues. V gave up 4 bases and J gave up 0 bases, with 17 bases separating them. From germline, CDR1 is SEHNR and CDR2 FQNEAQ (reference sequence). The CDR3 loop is CASSSTQGFASTDTQYF. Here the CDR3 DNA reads TGTGCCAGCAGCTCAACACAGGGATTTGCTAGCACAGATACGCAGTATTTT.

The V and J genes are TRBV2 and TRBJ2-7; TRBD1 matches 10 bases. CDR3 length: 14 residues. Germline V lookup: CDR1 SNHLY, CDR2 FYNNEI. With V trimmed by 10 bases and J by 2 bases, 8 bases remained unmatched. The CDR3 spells CATHSGTGAYEQYF. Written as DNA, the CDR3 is TGTGCCACCCACTCCGGGACAGGGGCCTACGAGCAGTACTTC.

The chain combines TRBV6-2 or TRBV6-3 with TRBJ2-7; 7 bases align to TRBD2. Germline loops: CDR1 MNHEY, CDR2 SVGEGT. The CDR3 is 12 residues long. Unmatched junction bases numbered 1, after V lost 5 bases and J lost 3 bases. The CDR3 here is CASSRTSYEQYF. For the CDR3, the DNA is TGTGCCAGCAGTCGGACTAGCTACGAGCAGTACTTC.

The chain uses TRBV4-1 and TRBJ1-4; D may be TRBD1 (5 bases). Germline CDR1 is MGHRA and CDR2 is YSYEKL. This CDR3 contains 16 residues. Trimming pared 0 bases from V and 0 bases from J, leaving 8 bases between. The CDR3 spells CASSQETTATNEKLFF. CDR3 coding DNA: TGCGCCAGCAGCCAAGAGACGACAGCAACTAATGAAAAACTGTTTTTT.